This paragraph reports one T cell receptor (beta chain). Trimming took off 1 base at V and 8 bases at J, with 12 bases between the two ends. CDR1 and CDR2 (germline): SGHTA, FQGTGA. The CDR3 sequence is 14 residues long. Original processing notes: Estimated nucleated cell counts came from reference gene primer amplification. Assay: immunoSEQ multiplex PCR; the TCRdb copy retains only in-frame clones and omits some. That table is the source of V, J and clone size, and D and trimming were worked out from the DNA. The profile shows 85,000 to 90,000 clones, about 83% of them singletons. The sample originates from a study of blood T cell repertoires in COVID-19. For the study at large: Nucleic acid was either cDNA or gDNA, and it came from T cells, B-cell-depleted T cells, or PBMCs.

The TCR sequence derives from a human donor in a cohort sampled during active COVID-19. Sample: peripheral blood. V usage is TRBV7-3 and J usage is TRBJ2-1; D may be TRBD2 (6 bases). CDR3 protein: CASSLSPSGDEQFF. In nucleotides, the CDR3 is TGTGCCAGCAGCTTAAGCCCCTCGGGAGATGAGCAGTTCTTC.